These T cell receptor beta chains were read from a single sample in a study of early T cells in non-severe SARS-CoV-2 infection. MiXCR, run by TCRdb on the 5' RACE reads, gives a single entry per CDR3 protein. The table includes approximately 42,000 distinct CDR3 sequences, about 7% detected once. The material sequenced was whole blood. These receptors all come from an adult who was a healthcare worker with PCR-confirmed SARS-CoV-2 infection or an uninfected control (not recorded which). Both conserved end residues are part of each CDR3. The D gene is left open where the match is weak. A row's size may be missing; if present it is once, few, many or a size class.

d_gene | abundance | j_gene | v_gene | CDR3aa | CDR3nt
TRBD2 | . | TRBJ2-7 | TRBV12-3/TRBV12-4 | CASSSGGSLSYEQYF | TGTGCCAGCAGTTCCGGGGGGAGCCTCTCCTACGAGCAGTACTTC
. | . | TRBJ1-2 | TRBV4-3 | CASSQEKVTGYTF | TGCGCCAGCAGCCAAGAAAAGGTGACTGGCTACACCTTC
. | medium-sized | TRBJ1-1 | TRBV29-1 | CSGTVNTEAFF | TGCAGCGGCACTGTGAACACTGAAGCTTTCTTT
. | . | TRBJ2-1 | TRBV14 | CASSVRLKAPPRVYNEQFF | TGTGCCAGCAGCGTGAGACTGAAGGCCCCTCCTCGTGTGTACAATGAGCAGTTCTTC
. | many | TRBJ1-1 | TRBV12-3/TRBV12-4 | CASSLGRNTEAFF | TGTGCCAGCAGTTTGGGGAGGAACACTGAAGCTTTCTTT
. | . | TRBJ2-5 | TRBV11-2 | CASSFTLETQYF | TGTGCCAGCAGCTTCACCTTAGAGACCCAGTACTTC
. | few | TRBJ1-2 | TRBV2 | CASMVSSPYGYTF | TGTGCCAGCATGGTCAGTTCTCCTTATGGCTACACCTTC
TRBD1 | few | TRBJ2-7 | TRBV12-3/TRBV12-4 | CASSKLQGYYEQYF | TGTGCCAGCAGCAAGCTACAGGGGTACTACGAGCAGTACTTC
. | . | TRBJ1-5 | TRBV12-3/TRBV12-4 | CASRHRSQPQHF | TGTGCCAGCAGGCACAGGTCCCAGCCCCAGCATTTT
TRBD2 | few | TRBJ2-2 | TRBV2 | CASRPLAGAPGELFF | TGTGCCAGCAGGCCTCTAGCGGGGGCGCCCGGGGAGCTGTTTTTT
. | few | TRBJ1-3 | TRBV11-3 | CASSARGTGDSGNTIYF | TGTGCCAGCAGCGCTAGAGGGACCGGGGACTCTGGAAACACCATATATTTT
. | many | TRBJ1-1 | TRBV15 | CATSRVGGEAFF | TGTGCCACCAGCAGAGTAGGGGGTGAAGCTTTCTTT
. | many | TRBJ2-7 | TRBV7-9 | CASSLVGGSYEQYF | TGTGCCAGCAGCTTAGTGGGGGGCAGCTACGAGCAGTACTTC
. | . | TRBJ2-3 | TRBV20-1 | CSLERGGAGHTDTQYF | TGCAGCCTCGAAAGGGGAGGAGCGGGACACACAGATACGCAGTATTTT
. | many | TRBJ1-1 | TRBV3-1 | CASSQDGTPTEAFF | TGTGCCAGCAGCCAAGATGGGACCCCCACTGAAGCTTTCTTT
. | few | TRBJ1-1 | TRBV7-9 | CASSLGGSNTEAFF | TGTGCCAGCAGCTTGGGCGGGTCGAACACTGAAGCTTTCTTT
. | . | TRBJ2-6 | TRBV9 | CASSVGSFGANVLTF | TGTGCCAGCAGCGTAGGTTCGTTTGGGGCCAACGTCCTGACTTTC
TRBD2 | few | TRBJ2-5 | TRBV4-1 | CASSQVPGLGLETQYF | TGCGCCAGCAGCCAAGTGCCGGGACTAGGCTTAGAGACCCAGTACTTC
. | many | TRBJ2-5 | TRBV11-3 | CASSLFGGLEETQYF | TGTGCCAGCAGCTTATTCGGGGGGCTGGAAGAGACCCAGTACTTC
. | many | TRBJ2-1 | TRBV5-4 | CASSLENNEQFF | TGTGCCAGCAGCTTGGAGAACAATGAGCAGTTCTTC
TRBD2 | few | TRBJ2-5 | TRBV4-1 | CASSQSGTSGVETQYF | TGCGCCAGCAGCCAATCCGGGACTAGCGGGGTGGAGACCCAGTACTTC
. | few | TRBJ1-4 | TRBV4-1 | CASSQSQLTNEKLFF | TGCGCCAGCAGCCAAAGCCAGTTAACTAATGAAAAACTGTTTTTT
. | . | TRBJ2-1 | TRBV7-6 | CASSLSGIDEQFF | TGTGCCAGCAGCTTATCAGGGATCGATGAGCAGTTCTTC
. | . | TRBJ2-3 | TRBV7-2 | CASSLGPPTRGDTQYF | TGTGCCAGCAGCTTAGGACCCCCGACTAGGGGAGATACGCAGTATTTT
TRBD1 | . | TRBJ2-6 | TRBV5-6 | CASSPGQGSGANVLTF | TGTGCCAGCAGCCCGGGACAGGGGTCCGGGGCCAACGTCCTGACTTTC
. | many | TRBJ1-1 | TRBV5-1 | CASSLPGAEAFF | TGCGCCAGCAGCTTGCCGGGGGCCGAAGCTTTCTTT
. | many | TRBJ1-1 | TRBV10-2 | CASSTEGTEAFF | TGCGCCAGCAGTACCGAGGGCACTGAAGCTTTCTTT
. | many | TRBJ2-7 | TRBV29-1 | CSVEDPDSQPGEQYF | TGCAGCGTTGAAGACCCGGACAGTCAACCGGGAGAGCAGTACTTC
. | . | TRBJ1-1 | TRBV4-2 | CASSQSTEGNTEAFF | TGTGCCAGCAGCCAATCCACGGAGGGGAACACTGAAGCTTTCTTT
TRBD2 | many | TRBJ2-5 | TRBV5-4 | CASSASRTRGGETQYF | TGTGCCAGCAGCGCCTCCCGGACTAGAGGCGGAGAGACCCAGTACTTC
. | . | TRBJ1-5 | TRBV20-1 | CSAGSSGAQPQHF | TGCAGTGCTGGTTCATCGGGTGCACAGCCCCAGCATTTT
. | many | TRBJ1-1 | TRBV3-1 | CASREGLNTEAFF | TGTGCCAGCAGAGAAGGTTTGAACACTGAAGCTTTCTTT
TRBD1 | . | TRBJ2-3 | TRBV6-5 | CASSYAGGADTQYF | TGTGCCAGCAGTTACGCAGGGGGCGCAGATACGCAGTATTTT
TRBD1 | . | TRBJ1-1 | TRBV7-2 | CASNLRQGNTEAFF | TGTGCCAGCAACTTGAGACAGGGGAATACTGAAGCTTTCTTT
. | few | TRBJ1-1 | TRBV20-1 | CSARDARLPMNTEAFF | TGCAGTGCTAGAGATGCTAGGTTACCGATGAACACTGAAGCTTTCTTT
. | few | TRBJ2-7 | TRBV19 | CASSTYRRGDSYEQYF | TGTGCCAGTAGTACGTACCGCAGGGGGGACTCCTACGAGCAGTACTTC
. | few | TRBJ1-4 | TRBV18 | CTSSPFTETNEKLFF | TGTACCAGCTCACCATTTACAGAAACTAATGAAAAACTGTTTTTT
. | few | TRBJ2-1 | TRBV5-1 | CASSTGLQYSYNEQFF | TGCGCCAGCAGTACCGGACTCCAGTATTCCTACAATGAGCAGTTCTTC
TRBD1 | many | TRBJ1-2 | TRBV12-3/TRBV12-4 | CASSQGQTYTF | TGTGCCAGCAGTCAGGGACAGACTTACACCTTC
. | many | TRBJ1-1 | TRBV7-6 | CASSPGTGGLTEAFF | TGTGCCAGCAGCCCGGGGACCGGTGGGCTCACTGAAGCTTTCTTT
TRBD1 | many | TRBJ1-1 | TRBV3-1 | CASSGQGDTEAFF | TGTGCCAGCAGTGGACAGGGCGATACTGAAGCTTTCTTT
TRBD2 | . | TRBJ2-7 | TRBV6-1 | CATRELLAASYEQYF | TGTGCCACCAGAGAATTACTAGCGGCCTCCTACGAGCAGTACTTC
. | many | TRBJ2-3 | TRBV12-3/TRBV12-4 | CASSLFVLGASTDTQYF | TGTGCCAGCAGTTTATTTGTCCTTGGAGCGAGCACAGATACGCAGTATTTT
. | . | TRBJ2-7 | TRBV12-3/TRBV12-4 | CASSLASAYEQYF | TGTGCCAGCAGTTTAGCATCCGCCTACGAGCAGTACTTC
TRBD2 | few | TRBJ2-7 | TRBV7-2 | CASSLLAGANYEQYF | TGTGCCAGCAGCTTACTAGCGGGGGCGAACTACGAGCAGTACTTC
. | few | TRBJ1-5 | TRBV11-2 | CASSLADGGNQPQHF | TGTGCCAGCAGCTTAGCGGACGGAGGGAATCAGCCCCAGCATTTT
. | many | TRBJ2-2 | TRBV5-1 | CASSQYRENTGELFF | TGCGCCAGCAGCCAATACAGGGAGAACACCGGGGAGCTGTTTTTT
. | . | TRBJ2-4 | TRBV5-4 | CASSEDRSWGKNIQYF | TGTGCCAGCAGTGAAGACCGTAGTTGGGGCAAAAACATTCAGTACTTC